These 22 T cell receptor beta chains originate from one sample sequenced in a study of PD-1 blockade in classical Hodgkin lymphoma. Stated time point: newly diagnosed, previously untreated cHL patient sample. The repertoire was sequenced with immunoSEQ multiplex PCR; TCRdb's copy has only in-frame clones and lacks some. The table has about 47,000 clones, approximately 91% seen once. Input material: peripheral blood mononuclear cells (PBMCs). These receptors all come from a human donor with classical Hodgkin lymphoma.

This chain connects TRBV9 to TRBJ2-2; 7 bases agree with TRBD2. Germline CDR1 SGDLS, CDR2 YYNGEE. The CDR3 runs 15 residues. J was trimmed by 4 bases and V by 0 bases; bases with no gene match: 3. CDR3: CASSVGGGTTGELFF. DNA for the CDR3: TGTGCCAGCAGCGTAGGCGGGGGAACCACCGGGGAGCTGTTTTTT.

The rearrangement joins TRBV7-3 to TRBJ2-1, with 9 bases matching TRBD2. Germline lookup yields CDR1 SGHTA and CDR2 FQGTGA. With 1 base clipped from V and 8 bases from J, the junction kept 6 bases outside the gene matches. The length of the CDR3 is 15 residues. CDR3 in amino acids: CASSLSGRAGDEQFF. The DNA of the CDR3 is TGTGCCAGCAGCTTAAGCGGGAGGGCCGGGGATGAGCAGTTCTTC.

Regarding this clone: Additional DNA sequences in this sample encode the identical CDR3. The chain recombines TRBV7-9 with TRBJ2-5; 7 bases map to TRBD1. This CDR3 contains 15 residues. Germline values: CDR1 SEHNR, CDR2 FQNEAQ (reference sequence). V was clipped by 5 bases and J by 1 base; unmatched bases: 7. CDR3 amino acids: CASSPTGQSQETQYF. The CDR3 coding sequence is TGTGCCAGCAGCCCTACGGGACAGAGCCAAGAGACCCAGTACTTC.

This rearrangement joins TRBV2 to TRBJ1-2, with TRBD1 as a possible D gene (5 bases). The V gene's germline CDR1 is SNHLY and CDR2 FYNNEI. Trimming took off 0 bases at V and 8 bases at J, with 13 bases between the two ends. This CDR3 comprises 14 residues. The CDR3 region has the DNA TGTGCCAGCAGTGAAGCTAGGGGACGCTGGGGCTACACCTTC. Protein product: CASSEARGRWGYTF. Based on the CDR3 plus reference TRBV2 and TRBJ1-2, the full variable domain is EPEVTQTPSHQVTQMGQEVILRCVPISNHLYFYWYRQILGQKVEFLVSFYNNEISEKSEIFDDQFSVERPDGSNFTLKIRSTKLEDSAMYFCASSEARGRWGYTFGSGTRLTVV.

The V call is TRBV7-3, the J call TRBJ2-2, with D possibly matching TRBD1 (6 bases). V lost 6 bases and J lost 5, with 13 bases in between. CDR3 size: 14 residues. Per germline, CDR1 SGHTA and CDR2 FQGTGA. The CDR3: CASRKRGGTGELFF. For the CDR3, the DNA is TGTGCCAGCAGAAAGAGAGGGGGAACCGGGGAGCTGTTTTTT.

CDR3 DNA sequence: TGTGCCACCAGCAGGGGGGGTCTGCAGGGGGCATCCACCGGGGAGCTGTTTTTT. Protein product: CATSRGGLQGASTGELFF. The gene calls are TRBV15 and TRBJ2-2, with 8 bases matching TRBD1. V was clipped by 3 bases and J by 4 bases; unmatched bases: 13. The CDR3 extends over 18 amino acids. CDR1 and CDR2 from the germline V gene are LNHNV and YYDKDF (reference sequence).

This chain connects TRBV4-2 to TRBJ2-7, with TRBD1 matching over 9 bases. In germline, CDR1 is LGHNA, CDR2 YNFKEQ. The CDR3 is 15 residues long. V lost 5 bases, J lost 3 bases, and 8 bases stayed unmatched. The CDR3 region has the DNA TGTGCCAGCAGCTCGACACAGGACAGGGGCTACGAGCAGTACTTC. As protein: CASSSTQDRGYEQYF.

The chain carries TRBV5-4 and TRBJ2-3; 10 bases are a match to TRBD2. Looked up from germline, CDR1 is SGHNT and CDR2 is YYREEE (reference sequence). This CDR3 contains 16 residues. With 2 bases clipped from V and 4 bases from J, the junction kept 7 bases outside the gene matches. DNA of the CDR3: TGTGCCAGCAGCTTTGTGATAGCGGGAGGATCAGATACGCAGTATTTT. Protein sequence: CASSFVIAGGSDTQYF.

The chain recombines TRBV14 with TRBJ1-1, with D hard to call. V lost 1 base to trimming and J lost 4 bases, with 13 bases between them. The CDR3 runs to 15 residues. From germline, CDR1 is SGHDN and CDR2 FVKESK. Here the CDR3 DNA reads TGTGCCAGCAGCCAAGCTTCGGGTCTAGCCACTGAAGCTTTCTTT. Translating it yields CASSQASGLATEAFF. Full variable domain (remainder filled in from reference TRBV14 and TRBJ1-1): EAGVTQFPSHSVIEKGQTVTLRCDPISGHDNLYWYRRVMGKEIKFLLHFVKESKQDESGMPNNRFLAERTGGTYSTLKVQPAELEDSGVYFCASSQASGLATEAFFGQGTRLTVV.

This clone was seen a single time. The chain carries TRBV30 and TRBJ2-3, with D possibly being TRBD1 (6 bases). The V and J ends lost 3 bases and 0 bases respectively, with 16 bases between them. Germline V gives CDR1 GTSNPN, CDR2 SVGIG (reference sequence). This CDR3 contains 16 residues. CDR3 sequence (DNA): TGTGCCTGGAGGGGGGCTAAGGCGCCTAGCACAGATACGCAGTATTTT. It encodes CAWRGAKAPSTDTQYF.

The chain employs TRBV5-1 and TRBJ2-5, with 12 bases matching TRBD2. Trimming took 0 bases from V and 5 from J; bases not matched to a gene: 11. The germline V gene has CDR1 SGHRS and CDR2 YFSETQ. The CDR3 sequence is 18 residues long. As DNA, the CDR3 is TGCGCCAGCAGCTTGGTCGGCTCGCTAGCGGGAGGGTCGGAGACCCAGTACTTC. This encodes CASSLVGSLAGGSETQYF.

The chain is built from TRBV29-1 and TRBJ2-3; D may be TRBD1 (5 bases). The germline V gene encodes CDR1 SQVTM and CDR2 ANQGSEA. This CDR3 contains 14 residues. The ends were cut back, 5 bases at V and 5 bases at J, with 17 bases in the middle. CDR3 protein: CSVSSGLGKDTQYF. CDR3 in DNA: TGCAGCGTTTCTTCAGGGTTGGGTAAAGATACGCAGTATTTT.

The V gene is TRBV19, the J gene TRBJ1-5, with a possible D match to TRBD1 (5 bases). The germline V gene encodes CDR1 LNHDA and CDR2 SQIVND (reference sequence). The CDR3 runs 14 residues. Trimming cost V 8 bases and J 7 bases, with 18 bases left between them. The CDR3 protein is CASSGAGKGQPQHF. The CDR3, as DNA: TGTGCCAGTTCCGGGGCAGGGAAGGGGCAGCCCCAGCATTTT.

As to this clone: One end of the junction does not line up with germline, which may come from a read error. The chain combines TRBV23-1 with TRBJ2-1, with 10 nucleotides matching TRBD1. TRBV23-1 is an ORF, with its function uncertain. This CDR3 has 16 amino acids. CDR3 DNA sequence: TGCGCCAGCACTCAACATGGGACAGGGGTTAAAAATGAGCAGTTCTTC. Protein sequence: CASTQHGTGVKNEQFF.

The chain combines TRBV27 with TRBJ1-2; D possibly corresponds to TRBD1 (5 bases). Germline CDR1 and CDR2: MNHEY and SMNVEV (reference sequence). V was trimmed by 5 bases and J by 4 bases, leaving 11 bases between them. The CDR3 is made up of 13 amino acids. CDR3 nucleotide sequence: TGTGCCAGCAGTCACCGGGACGGCTATGGCTACACCTTC. Translation: CASSHRDGYGYTF.

CDR3 coding DNA: TGCGCCAGCAGCCAAAGGGACCGGACGGGAACAGATACGCAGTATTTT. Its translation: CASSQRDRTGTDTQYF. V gene TRBV5-1 combines with J gene TRBJ2-3; TRBD1 or TRBD2 may be the D gene (5 bases each). CDR1 and CDR2 from the germline V gene are SGHRS and YFSETQ. With 4 bases removed from V and 3 bases from J, the gap between germline ends came to 18 bases. The CDR3 sequence is 16 residues long.

This clone occurred a few times. J is TRBJ1-2 and V is TRBV4-1, with a tentative D call TRBD1 (5 bases). This CDR3 is built from 15 residues. CDR1 is MGHRA and CDR2 is YSYEKL in the germline V gene. V was shortened by 0 bases and J by 2 bases, with 10 bases between the two germline ends. The CDR3 sequence is CASSQDRGRNYGYTF. The CDR3 DNA is TGCGCCAGCAGCCAAGATAGGGGCAGGAACTATGGCTACACCTTC.

This chain uses TRBV14 with TRBJ2-2; TRBD1 is a possible D gene (6 bases). Germline-derived CDR1 and CDR2 are SGHDN and FVKESK. The CDR3 is 13 residues long. Trimming took off 5 bases at V and 7 bases at J, with 11 bases between the two ends. The CDR3 loop is CASSWGQGGELFF. In nucleotides, the CDR3 is TGTGCCAGCAGCTGGGGGCAAGGCGGGGAGCTGTTTTTT.

The chain couples TRBV5-4 to TRBJ2-5; D gene ambiguous. V was pared by 0 bases and J by 0 bases, with 9 bases between. The CDR3 has 15 residues. Germline V gene lookup returns CDR1 SGHNT and CDR2 YYREEE (reference sequence). The CDR3 nucleotides are TGTGCCAGCAGCTTGGAGGTCCACAACCAAGAGACCCAGTACTTC. It is translated as CASSLEVHNQETQYF.

The chain joins TRBV5-5 to TRBJ1-3, with no clear D. Per the germline V gene, CDR1 is SGHKS and CDR2 is YYEKEE (reference sequence). This CDR3 contains 13 residues. V was pared by 1 base and J by 1 base, with 3 bases between. The DNA for the CDR3 is TGTGCCAGCAGCTTGCGGTCTGGAAACACCATATATTTT. Translated, it gives CASSLRSGNTIYF.

This sequence joins TRBV7-2 and TRBJ1-1; 11 nucleotides match TRBD1. This CDR3 is built from 16 residues. Germline V gives CDR1 SGHTA, CDR2 FQGNSA. J lost 1 base, V lost 3 bases, and 4 bases had no gene match. As DNA, the CDR3 is TGTGCCAGCAGCTTTGGGACAGGGGGGACGAACACTGAAGCTTTCTTT. It yields the protein CASSFGTGGTNTEAFF.

V is TRBV18 and J is TRBJ2-3; D is undetermined. CDR1 and CDR2 from the germline V gene are KGHSH and LQKENI. The CDR3 has 15 residues. Trimming took off 4 bases at V and 6 bases at J, with 17 bases between the two ends. Here the CDR3 DNA reads TGTGCCAGCTCACGTTCTATTCCGGAGCTTGATACGCAGTATTTT. Protein product: CASSRSIPELDTQYF.